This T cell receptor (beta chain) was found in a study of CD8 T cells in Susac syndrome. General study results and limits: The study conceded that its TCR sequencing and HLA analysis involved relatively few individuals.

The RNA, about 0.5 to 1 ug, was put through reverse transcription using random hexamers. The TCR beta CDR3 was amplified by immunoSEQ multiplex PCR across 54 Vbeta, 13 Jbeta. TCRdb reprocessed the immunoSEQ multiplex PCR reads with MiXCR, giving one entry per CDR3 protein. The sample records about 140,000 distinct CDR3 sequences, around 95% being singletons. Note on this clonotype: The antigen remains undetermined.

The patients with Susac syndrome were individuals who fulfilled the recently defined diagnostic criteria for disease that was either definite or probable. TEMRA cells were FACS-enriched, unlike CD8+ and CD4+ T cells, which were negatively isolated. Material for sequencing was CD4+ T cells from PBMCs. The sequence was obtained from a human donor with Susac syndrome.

The CDR3 reads CASQRGTGDGYTF. The DNA of the CDR3 is TGTGCCAGCCAGCGTGGGACAGGGGATGGCTACACCTTC. V usage is TRBV6-5 and J usage is TRBJ1-2; 10 bases match TRBD1. The CDR3 is made up of 13 amino acids. CDR1 and CDR2 (germline): MNHEY, SVGAGI. V was clipped by 8 bases and J by 6 bases; unmatched bases: 6.